The 32 T cell receptor beta chains listed next were all sequenced from one sample in a study of CD8 T cells in ankylosing spondylitis. MiXCR was run by TCRdb on the 5' RACE reads, yielding one entry per CDR3 protein. The sample lists some 140,000 distinct CDR3 sequences, 7.5% to 9.5% seen once, with 7.3% in the top ten. Sequences were obtained from synovial fluid, either unsorted or a sorted T cell fraction (not recorded which). Receptor source: a male donor with ankylosing spondylitis.

This clonotype occurred many times. The chain links TRBV6-1 to TRBJ2-3, with D possibly TRBD1 on 5 matching bases. V was pared by 1 base and J by 2 bases, with 7 bases between. The length of the CDR3 is 14 residues. The germline V gene has CDR1 MNHNS and CDR2 SASEGT. CDR3 in DNA: TGTGCCAGCAGTGAAGTAGGGGACACAGATACGCAGTATTTT. Protein: CASSEVGDTDTQYF.

The chain has TRBV11-1 and TRBJ1-2, with TRBD1 matching 7 bases. The V segment lost 5 bases and the J segment 5 bases; nucleotides outside the gene matches: 5. Germline loops: CDR1 SGHAT, CDR2 FQDESV (reference sequence). The CDR3 sequence is 13 residues long. The DNA of the CDR3 is TGTGCCAGCAGCCTACAGGGGAGATATGGCTACACCTTC. Amino acid sequence: CASSLQGRYGYTF.

J is TRBJ2-7 and V is TRBV7-2; 10 nucleotides line up with TRBD1. Germline V gives CDR1 SGHTA, CDR2 FQGNSA. The CDR3 covers 15 residues. J gave up 7 bases and V 4 bases, and 10 bases lay outside the gene matches. The CDR3 DNA follows: TGTGCCAGCAGCTCTTTGACAGGGGGCCGGGGGGAGCAGTACTTC. This sequence encodes CASSSLTGGRGEQYF.

This clonotype occurred many times. The V and J genes are TRBV9 and TRBJ2-1, with TRBD1 matching 9 bases. Germline V gene lookup returns CDR1 SGDLS and CDR2 YYNGEE. The CDR3 spans 17 residues. J lost 5 bases, V lost 0 bases, and 9 bases had no gene match. The CDR3 region is CASSVGSGTGKNNEQFF. The CDR3 DNA reads TGTGCCAGCAGCGTAGGATCCGGGACAGGGAAGAACAATGAGCAGTTCTTC.

The table lists this clonotype with many counts. V is TRBV27 and J is TRBJ2-2; TRBD1 matches 9 bases. V lost 7 bases and J lost 6; bases outside the gene matches: 9. The CDR3 is 15 amino acids. CDR1 is MNHEY and CDR2 is SMNVEV in the germline V gene (reference sequence). CDR3 sequence (DNA): TGTGCCAGCAAGATAATGGACAGGGGAGCCGGGGAGCTGTTTTTT. Amino acids: CASKIMDRGAGELFF.

CDR3 in DNA: TGCAGTGCTAGCGCCACGGGGGTCGGGCAGTACTTC. Residues: CSASATGVGQYF. The chain recombines TRBV20-1 with TRBJ2-7; maybe TRBD2 (6 bases). Germline V gene lookup returns CDR1 DFQATT and CDR2 SNEGSKA (reference sequence). Trimming removed 3 bases at V and 9 bases at J, with 15 bases between. The CDR3 runs 12 residues.

This chain joins TRBV5-5 and TRBJ1-5; tentative D call: TRBD1 (6 bases). V lost 2 bases to trimming and J lost 3 bases, with 18 bases between them. In germline, CDR1 is SGHKS, CDR2 YYEKEE (reference sequence). This CDR3 region has 17 residues. DNA of the CDR3: TGTGCCAGCAGCTTTAGGCCAGGGGTAGGAGACAATCAGCCCCAGCATTTT. Its protein product is CASSFRPGVGDNQPQHF.

Concerning this clonotype itself: An end of the junction differs from the germline gene, which may be a read error. The chain couples TRBV24-1 to TRBJ2-1; TRBD2 aligns across 10 bases. Germline V gene lookup returns CDR1 KGHDR and CDR2 SFDVKD. CDR3 length: 16 amino acids. The DNA for the CDR3 is TGTACCACCAGTGATCCTAGCGGGAGAGGGGGATATGAGCAGTTCTTC. This gives the protein CTTSDPSGRGGYEQFF.

This clonotype was detected only a few times. The chain couples TRBV6-2 or TRBV6-3 to TRBJ2-3; 13 bases align to TRBD2. The germline V gene encodes CDR1 MNHEY and CDR2 SVGEGT. The CDR3 consists of 14 residues. V lost 8 bases and J lost 1; bases outside the gene matches: 0. The CDR3 nucleotides are TGTGCCAGCGGACTAGCGGGAGGCACAGATACGCAGTATTTT. Its translation is CASGLAGGTDTQYF.

In its sample, this clonotype was seen many times. The V call is TRBV27, the J call TRBJ1-1; D not resolved. The CDR3 is made up of 17 amino acids. The V end lost 6 bases, the J end lost 3 bases, and 23 bases lay between the germline ends. Germline CDR1 and CDR2: MNHEY and SMNVEV (reference sequence). The CDR3 sequence is CASRPPPNPDTDTEAFF. CDR3 bases: TGTGCCAGCAGACCACCTCCAAACCCAGATACCGACACTGAAGCTTTCTTT.

The V call is TRBV11-3, the J call TRBJ2-3; 13 bases fit TRBD2. The CDR3 runs 17 residues. V was pared by 5 bases and J by 4 bases, with 9 bases of the junction left unmatched. Germline-derived CDR1 and CDR2 are SGHNT and YENEEA. DNA for the CDR3: TGTGCCAGCAGCCAGTGGGGGACTAGCGGGGTCCCAGATACGCAGTATTTT. The encoded protein is CASSQWGTSGVPDTQYF.

The V gene is TRBV28, the J gene TRBJ1-5; TRBD1 is a possible D gene (6 bases). CDR3 size: 14 residues. Germline assignment: CDR1 MDHEN and CDR2 SYDVKM. With 3 bases removed from V and 6 bases from J, the gap between germline ends came to 12 bases. In DNA, the CDR3 is TGTGCCAGCAGTTTCTCCAGGGGAAGTCAGCCCCAGCATTTT. It codes for CASSFSRGSQPQHF.

This clonotype has ten or more counts. This chain connects TRBV5-1 to TRBJ2-5; D not certain. This CDR3 contains 13 residues. Germline CDR1 SGHRS, CDR2 YFSETQ. V was cut by 4 bases and J by 3 bases, with 10 bases left in between. CDR3 in DNA: TGCGCCAGCAGCCGCGACACAAAAGAGACCCAGTACTTC. Encoded protein: CASSRDTKETQYF.

This clonotype was counted ten times or more. The V and J genes are TRBV5-1 and TRBJ1-3, with a tentative D call TRBD1 (5 bases). This CDR3 is 17 amino acids long. V shed 0 bases and J shed 1 base, with 14 bases lying between them. Germline-derived CDR1 and CDR2 are SGHRS and YFSETQ. CDR3 in DNA: TGCGCCAGCAGCTTGGGGCCAGGGATTCTTTCTGGAAACACCATATATTTT. It translates to CASSLGPGILSGNTIYF.

A few counts support this clonotype. Germline and junction disagree at one end, which may indicate a read error. The chain employs TRBV7-2 and TRBJ2-5, with 7 bases matching TRBD2. The CDR3 is 14 residues long. CDR1 and CDR2 (germline): SGHTA, FQGNSA. CDR3 region: CASSLAVGQETQYF. The CDR3 DNA reads TGTGCCAGCAGCCTAGCGGTGGGCCAAGAGACCCAGTACTTC.

This clonotype was seen only a few times. V and J are TRBV5-1 and TRBJ1-1; D uncertain. Trimming pared 0 bases from V and 2 bases from J, leaving 14 bases between. The germline gives CDR1 SGHRS, CDR2 YFSETQ. The CDR3 contains 16 residues. The CDR3, as DNA: TGCGCCAGCAGCTTGGCCACAAGAAGCTTAAACACTGAAGCTTTCTTT. Translated, it gives CASSLATRSLNTEAFF.

This clonotype was observed at least ten times. V and J are TRBV7-2 and TRBJ1-5, with D possibly TRBD1 on 6 matching bases. CDR3 length equals 14 residues. CDR1 is SGHTA and CDR2 is FQGNSA in the germline V gene. V lost 1 base, J lost 5 bases, and 9 bases lay in between. CDR3 loop: CASSLVQGYQPQHF. As DNA, the CDR3 is TGTGCCAGCAGCTTAGTACAGGGCTATCAGCCCCAGCATTTT.

This clonotype was recorded many times. The chain uses TRBV29-1 and TRBJ2-7; D unclear. From germline, CDR1 is SQVTM and CDR2 ANQGSEA. The CDR3 is made up of 12 amino acids. Between the trimmed V and J ends, which lost 4 bases and 10 bases, there was a span of 17 bases. CDR3 in DNA: TGCAGCGTTGGAGGTGACCGACTGGTTCAGTACTTC. Protein sequence: CSVGGDRLVQYF.

This clonotype has a count of ten or more. The V call is TRBV6-4, the J call TRBJ2-2; 9 nucleotides agree with TRBD2. The CDR3 covers 15 residues. Per the germline V gene, CDR1 is MRHNA and CDR2 is SNTAGT. The V segment lost 2 bases and the J segment 3 bases; nucleotides outside the gene matches: 1. The CDR3 DNA follows: TGTGCCAGCAGTGACGCGGGGGGGCACACCGGGGAGCTGTTTTTT. Residues: CASSDAGGHTGELFF.

This clonotype was seen at least ten times. V gene TRBV7-2 combines with J gene TRBJ2-1, with 10 nucleotides matching TRBD2. The CDR3 is 15 amino acids. Germline CDR1 and CDR2: SGHTA and FQGNSA. V shed 2 bases and J 6 bases; nucleotides not matched to a gene: 4. The CDR3 sequence is CASSLLAGAVNEQFF. The CDR3 DNA reads TGTGCCAGCAGCTTACTAGCGGGGGCCGTCAATGAGCAGTTCTTC.

In its sample, this clonotype was seen many times. The chain carries TRBV3-1 and TRBJ2-2, with D hard to call. The germline gives CDR1 LGHDT, CDR2 YNNKEL (reference sequence). The V and J ends lost 3 bases and 0 bases respectively, with 8 bases between them. This CDR3 contains 15 residues. CDR3 residues: CASSQYRTNTGELFF. The CDR3 region has the DNA TGTGCCAGCAGCCAGTACAGAACGAACACCGGGGAGCTGTTTTTT.

This clonotype was seen at least ten times. CDR3 nucleotide sequence: TGTGCCAGCAGGACGGGACAGTACCGCGGCTACGAGCAGTACTTC. It yields the protein CASRTGQYRGYEQYF. The chain uses TRBV2 and TRBJ2-7; 7 bases fit TRBD1. V was clipped by 6 bases and J by 3 bases; unmatched bases: 11. This CDR3 spans 15 amino acids. The germline V gene has CDR1 SNHLY and CDR2 FYNNEI.

This clonotype appeared a few times. This chain links TRBV12-3 or TRBV12-4 with TRBJ1-5; D not resolved. CDR3 length: 12 residues. V shed 6 bases and J shed 7 bases, with 10 bases lying between them. The CDR3 loop is CASRTGWQPQHF. CDR3 in DNA: TGTGCCAGCAGGACTGGATGGCAGCCCCAGCATTTT.

In this sample, this clonotype turned up a few times. The chain has TRBV7-3 and TRBJ2-3; no reliable D call. Trimming stripped 2 bases from V and 6 bases from J, with 12 bases between. The CDR3 spans 14 residues. The germline V gene encodes CDR1 SGHTA and CDR2 FQGTGA. The CDR3: CASSLVSPGDTQYF. CDR3 DNA sequence: TGTGCCAGCAGCTTAGTGAGCCCCGGGGATACGCAGTATTTT.

This clonotype was detected many times. The chain uses TRBV3-1 and TRBJ2-2; D may correspond to TRBD1 or TRBD2 (5 bases each). CDR1 is LGHDT, CDR2 YNNKEL, per germline (reference sequence). The CDR3 length is 14 residues. V was clipped by 4 bases and J by 4 bases, with 10 bases between them. The CDR3: CASSRDGFTGELFF. The CDR3 nucleotides are TGTGCCAGCAGCCGGGACGGGTTCACCGGGGAGCTGTTTTTT.

Many counts were recorded for this clonotype. The rearrangement joins TRBV27 to TRBJ1-4; 11 nucleotides match TRBD1. The CDR3 contains 15 residues. V trimming: 9 bases; J trimming: 6 bases; junction bases outside the gene matches: 9. Per the germline V gene, CDR1 is MNHEY and CDR2 is SMNVEV (reference sequence). The CDR3 DNA reads TGTGCCAGTCGCCCCCCGGGACAGGGGGATGAAAAACTGTTTTTT. Translating gives CASRPPGQGDEKLFF.

The chain links TRBV10-2 to TRBJ2-1; the match to TRBD2 covers 10 bases. This CDR3 has 14 residues. Germline V gene lookup returns CDR1 WSHSY and CDR2 SAAADI. Trimming at V came to 8 bases and at J to 6 bases, leaving 7 bases not matched to a gene. For the CDR3, the DNA is TGCGCCAGCGGTAGGACTAGCGGTATCAATGAGCAGTTCTTC. This gives the protein CASGRTSGINEQFF.

This clonotype has a count of ten or more. V and J are TRBV7-3 and TRBJ2-3; the D gene could be TRBD1 or TRBD2 (5 bases each). The length of the CDR3 is 15 residues. Germline CDR1 and CDR2: SGHTA and FQGTGA. Trimming left V 0 bases short and J 0 bases short, with 7 bases between. The CDR3 here is CASSLTGDSTDTQYF. The DNA for the CDR3 is TGTGCCAGCAGCTTAACCGGGGACAGCACAGATACGCAGTATTTT.

The chain recombines TRBV28 with TRBJ1-1; the match to TRBD1 covers 7 bases. The germline CDR1 and CDR2 sequences are MDHEN and SYDVKM. The CDR3 spans 14 residues. The V gene end was trimmed by 7 bases and the J gene end by 5 bases; junction bases not matched to a gene: 10. DNA of the CDR3: TGTGCCAGCACCTTAGACAGGGTTAGGACTGAAGCTTTCTTT. Translated: CASTLDRVRTEAFF. Using reference TRBV28 and TRBJ1-1 for the parts outside the CDR3, the full variable domain is DVKVTQSSRYLVKRTGEKVFLECVQDMDHENMFWYRQDPGLGLRLIYFSYDVKMKEKGDIPEGYSVSREKKERFSLILESASTNQTSMYLCASTLDRVRTEAFFGQGTRLTVV.

This clonotype was counted many times. This sequence joins TRBV7-2 and TRBJ2-2, with D possibly being TRBD2 (5 bases). Trimming took off 5 bases at V and 5 bases at J, with 12 bases between the two ends. Germline V gene sequence: CDR1 SGHTA, CDR2 FQGNSA. The CDR3 loop spans 14 amino acids. The CDR3 region is CASSILLATGELFF. The CDR3 DNA reads TGTGCCAGCAGCATTTTGCTAGCAACCGGGGAGCTGTTTTTT.

This clonotype was found many times. This chain connects TRBV28 to TRBJ2-2; TRBD2 matches 9 bases. The J segment lost 0 bases and the V segment lost 6 bases, leaving 8 bases of the junction unmatched. Germline V lookup: CDR1 MDHEN, CDR2 SYDVKM. This CDR3 is built from 17 residues. Written as DNA, the CDR3 is TGTGCCAGCAGGTCCCCGACTAGCGGCGCGAACACCGGGGAGCTGTTTTTT. This codes for CASRSPTSGANTGELFF.

The chain is built from TRBV5-6 and TRBJ2-5, with D uncertain. V gave up 5 bases and J gave up 1 base, with 9 bases separating them. Germline V gene lookup returns CDR1 SGHDT and CDR2 YYEEEE. The CDR3 consists of 13 residues. This CDR3 reads CASRSHGQETQYF. CDR3 bases: TGTGCCAGCAGATCCCACGGCCAAGAGACCCAGTACTTC.